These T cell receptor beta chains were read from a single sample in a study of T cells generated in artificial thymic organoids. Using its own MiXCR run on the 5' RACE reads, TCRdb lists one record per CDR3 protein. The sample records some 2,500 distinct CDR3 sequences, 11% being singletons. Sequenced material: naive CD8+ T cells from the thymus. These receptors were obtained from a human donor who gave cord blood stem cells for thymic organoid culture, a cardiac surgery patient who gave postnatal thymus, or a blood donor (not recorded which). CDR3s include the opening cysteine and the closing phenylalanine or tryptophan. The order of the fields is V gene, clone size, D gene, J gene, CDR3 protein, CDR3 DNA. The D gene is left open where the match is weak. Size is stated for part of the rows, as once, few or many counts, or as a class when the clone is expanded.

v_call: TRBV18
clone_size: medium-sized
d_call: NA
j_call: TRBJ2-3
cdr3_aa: CASSRPWGGSTDTQYF
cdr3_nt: TGTGCCAGCTCGCGACCCTGGGGCGGGAGCACAGATACGCAGTATTTT

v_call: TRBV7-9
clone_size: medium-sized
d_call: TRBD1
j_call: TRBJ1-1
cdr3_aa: CASGDRDLVDTEAFF
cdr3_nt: TGTGCCAGCGGGGACAGGGACCTGGTAGACACTGAAGCTTTCTTT

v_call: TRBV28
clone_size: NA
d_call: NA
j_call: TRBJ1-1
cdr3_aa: CASSLLGGNTEAFF
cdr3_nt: TGTGCCAGCAGTTTGTTGGGGGGAAACACTGAAGCTTTCTTT

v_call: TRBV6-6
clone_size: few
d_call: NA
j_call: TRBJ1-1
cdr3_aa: CASSDQENTEAFF
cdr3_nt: TGTGCCAGCAGTGACCAAGAGAACACTGAAGCTTTCTTT

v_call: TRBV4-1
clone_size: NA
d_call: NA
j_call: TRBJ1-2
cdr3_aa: CASSHPQGYGYTF
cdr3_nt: TGCGCCAGCAGCCATCCCCAGGGTTATGGCTACACCTTC

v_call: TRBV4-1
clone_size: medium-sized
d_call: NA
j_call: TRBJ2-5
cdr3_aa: CASSQFPGDQETQYF
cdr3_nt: TGCGCCAGCAGCCAATTTCCGGGCGACCAAGAGACCCAGTACTTC

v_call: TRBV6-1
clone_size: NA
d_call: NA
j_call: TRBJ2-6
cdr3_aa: CASRRGANVLTF
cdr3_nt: TGTGCCAGCCGCCGGGGGGCCAACGTCCTGACTTTC

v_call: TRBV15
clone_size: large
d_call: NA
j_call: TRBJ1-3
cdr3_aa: CATSRERGTGNTIYF
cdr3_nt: TGTGCCACCAGCAGAGAACGGGGGACTGGAAACACCATATATTTT

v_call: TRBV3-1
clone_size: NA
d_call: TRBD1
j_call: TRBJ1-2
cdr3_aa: CASSQGQGRHGYTF
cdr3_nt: TGTGCCAGCAGCCAAGGACAGGGAAGGCATGGCTACACCTTC

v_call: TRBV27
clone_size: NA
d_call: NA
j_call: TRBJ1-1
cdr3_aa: CASSLLTAAGSTEAFF
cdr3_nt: TGTGCCAGCAGTTTACTAACCGCGGCGGGGAGCACTGAAGCTTTCTTT

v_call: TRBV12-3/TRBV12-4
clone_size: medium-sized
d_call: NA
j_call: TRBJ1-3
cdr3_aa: CASSLTGSGNTIYF
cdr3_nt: TGTGCCAGCAGTTTGACCGGTTCTGGAAACACCATATATTTT

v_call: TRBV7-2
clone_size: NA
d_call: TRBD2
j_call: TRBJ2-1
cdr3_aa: CASSLELAGSNEQFF
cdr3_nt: TGTGCCAGCAGCTTAGAGCTAGCGGGGAGCAATGAGCAGTTCTTC